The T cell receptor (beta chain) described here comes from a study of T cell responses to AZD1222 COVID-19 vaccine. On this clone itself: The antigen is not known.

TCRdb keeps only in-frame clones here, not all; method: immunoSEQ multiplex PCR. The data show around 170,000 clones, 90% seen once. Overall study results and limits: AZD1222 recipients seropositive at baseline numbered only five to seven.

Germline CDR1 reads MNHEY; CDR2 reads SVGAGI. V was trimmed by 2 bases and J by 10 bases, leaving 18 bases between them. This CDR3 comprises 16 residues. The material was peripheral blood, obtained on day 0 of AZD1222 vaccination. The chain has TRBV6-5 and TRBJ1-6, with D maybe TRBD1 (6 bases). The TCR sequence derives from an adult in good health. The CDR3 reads CASSYVQGRFGSPLHF. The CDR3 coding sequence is TGTGCCAGCAGTTACGTACAGGGAAGGTTCGGGTCACCCCTCCACTTT.